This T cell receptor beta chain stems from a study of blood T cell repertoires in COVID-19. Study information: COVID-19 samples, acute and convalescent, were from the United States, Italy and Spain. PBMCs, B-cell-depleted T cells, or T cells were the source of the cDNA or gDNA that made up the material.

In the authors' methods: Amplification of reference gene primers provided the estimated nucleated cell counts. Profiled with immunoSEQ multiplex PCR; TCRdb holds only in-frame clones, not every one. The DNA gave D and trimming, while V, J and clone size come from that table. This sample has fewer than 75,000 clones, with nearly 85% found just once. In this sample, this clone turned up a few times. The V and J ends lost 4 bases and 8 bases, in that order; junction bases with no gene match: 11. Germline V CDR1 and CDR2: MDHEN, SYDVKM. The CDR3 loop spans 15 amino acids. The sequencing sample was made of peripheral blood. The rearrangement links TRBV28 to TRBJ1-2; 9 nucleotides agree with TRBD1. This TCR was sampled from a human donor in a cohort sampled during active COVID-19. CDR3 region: CASSSTTGQGYGYTF. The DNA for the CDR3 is TGTGCCAGCAGTTCGACTACGGGACAGGGATACGGCTACACCTTC.